The rows below give T cell receptor beta chains drawn from one sample of a study of technical replicates of blood from a few donors. Only in-frame clones appear in the TCRdb table, and some are missing; sequencing was by immunoSEQ multiplex PCR. The sample includes 98,000 or so clones, approximately 95% of them seen just once. Sequencing used T cells isolated from PBMCs. All receptors come from a human donor in good health. CDR3s include the opening cysteine and the closing phenylalanine or tryptophan. Fields, in order: V gene, D gene, clone size, J gene, CDR3 DNA, CDR3 protein. A D gene is named only where the DNA matches it firmly. Size values are once, few and many counts, or a class for expanded clones, and some rows have none.

v_call: TRBV5-1
d_call: NA
clone_size: NA
j_call: TRBJ2-7
cdr3_nt: TGCGCCAGCAGCATTAGCATGGAGCTCTGGAACTTC
cdr3_aa: CASSISMELWNF

v_call: TRBV7-2
d_call: TRBD2
clone_size: NA
j_call: TRBJ2-1
cdr3_nt: TGTGCCAGCAGCTTAGACCGGGACTACTACAATGAGCAGTTCTTC
cdr3_aa: CASSLDRDYYNEQFF

v_call: TRBV18
d_call: NA
clone_size: NA
j_call: TRBJ1-2
cdr3_nt: TGTGCCAGCTCACCACCCCAGGGTCAACCCCTCGACTATGGCTACACCTTC
cdr3_aa: CASSPPQGQPLDYGYTF

v_call: TRBV10-3
d_call: TRBD1
clone_size: NA
j_call: TRBJ1-3
cdr3_nt: TGTGCCATCAGATCCGGACAGGGGGCGAAAGGAAACACCATATATTTT
cdr3_aa: CAIRSGQGAKGNTIYF

v_call: TRBV7-2
d_call: NA
clone_size: NA
j_call: TRBJ2-7
cdr3_nt: TGTGCCAGCAGCTTTAACAGGGCATACGAGCAGTACTTC
cdr3_aa: CASSFNRAYEQYF

v_call: TRBV11-2
d_call: NA
clone_size: once
j_call: TRBJ1-2
cdr3_nt: TGTGCCAGCAGTCCCGACAGAGTTTCCTATGGCTACACCTTC
cdr3_aa: CASSPDRVSYGYTF

v_call: TRBV28
d_call: TRBD1
clone_size: NA
j_call: TRBJ1-2
cdr3_nt: TGTGCCAGCAACCAGGGGGTACCAGGGGGCTACACCTTC
cdr3_aa: CASNQGVPGGYTF

v_call: TRBV7-9
d_call: TRBD1
clone_size: NA
j_call: TRBJ2-5
cdr3_nt: TGTGCCAGCAGCACTAATCAGGGGGAAGAGACCCAGTACTTC
cdr3_aa: CASSTNQGEETQYF

v_call: TRBV9
d_call: TRBD2
clone_size: NA
j_call: TRBJ2-2
cdr3_nt: TGTGCCAGCGAGGATAGCGGGGGCACCGGGGAGCTGTTTTTT
cdr3_aa: CASEDSGGTGELFF

v_call: TRBV19
d_call: NA
clone_size: NA
j_call: TRBJ2-3
cdr3_nt: TGTGCCAGTAGTATCCGGGGAAGGGCACCCACAGATACGCAGTATTTT
cdr3_aa: CASSIRGRAPTDTQYF

v_call: TRBV5-1
d_call: TRBD1
clone_size: NA
j_call: TRBJ2-1
cdr3_nt: TGCGCCAGCGGCGACAGGGCAAACTCCTACAATGAGCAGTTCTTC
cdr3_aa: CASGDRANSYNEQFF

v_call: TRBV7-9
d_call: TRBD1
clone_size: NA
j_call: TRBJ1-2
cdr3_nt: TGTGCCAGCAGCCCCAGAGCGGGACAGGGGGCAAGTAACTATGGCTACACCTTC
cdr3_aa: CASSPRAGQGASNYGYTF

v_call: TRBV13
d_call: NA
clone_size: once
j_call: TRBJ1-1
cdr3_nt: TGTGCCAGCAGCTACTGGGACACGGGTGAAGCTTTCTTT
cdr3_aa: CASSYWDTGEAFF

v_call: TRBV9
d_call: TRBD2
clone_size: NA
j_call: TRBJ2-3
cdr3_nt: TGTGCCAGCAGCGTAGGTTTAGCGGGGGGGGCCACAGATACGCAGTATTTT
cdr3_aa: CASSVGLAGGATDTQYF

v_call: TRBV19
d_call: NA
clone_size: NA
j_call: TRBJ2-7
cdr3_nt: TGTGCCAGTAGAGTACAGTCTAACTCCTACGAGCAGTACTTC
cdr3_aa: CASRVQSNSYEQYF

v_call: TRBV5-1
d_call: TRBD1
clone_size: NA
j_call: TRBJ1-3
cdr3_nt: TGCGCCAGCAGCTTGGTGTCAGGGGGCCTAAGTGGAAACACCATATATTTT
cdr3_aa: CASSLVSGGLSGNTIYF

v_call: TRBV9
d_call: NA
clone_size: NA
j_call: TRBJ1-5
cdr3_nt: TGTGCCAGCAGCGCCAGGGGATTCTATCAGCCCCAGCATTTT
cdr3_aa: CASSARGFYQPQHF

v_call: TRBV25-1
d_call: TRBD2
clone_size: NA
j_call: TRBJ2-5
cdr3_nt: TGTGCCAGCCTCCCCACCCTAGCGGGAGGGCCACAGTACTTC
cdr3_aa: CASLPTLAGGPQYF

v_call: TRBV19
d_call: NA
clone_size: NA
j_call: TRBJ1-6
cdr3_nt: TGTGCCAGTAGTATTTTCCGGGAACCCCTCCACTTT
cdr3_aa: CASSIFREPLHF

v_call: TRBV5-4
d_call: NA
clone_size: NA
j_call: TRBJ1-2
cdr3_nt: TGTGCCAGCAGCTTAGACAGTAACTATGGCTACACCTTC
cdr3_aa: CASSLDSNYGYTF

v_call: TRBV29-1
d_call: TRBD1
clone_size: NA
j_call: TRBJ1-2
cdr3_nt: TGCAGCACCCTCGGACAGGGTTCCTATGGCTACACCTTC
cdr3_aa: CSTLGQGSYGYTF

v_call: TRBV7-2
d_call: TRBD1
clone_size: NA
j_call: TRBJ1-5
cdr3_nt: TGTGCCAGCAATAAACAGGGGGTCCATCAGCCCCAGCATTTT
cdr3_aa: CASNKQGVHQPQHF

v_call: TRBV19
d_call: NA
clone_size: once
j_call: TRBJ2-2
cdr3_nt: TGTGCCAGTACCTTACTCTTCACCGGGGAGCTGTTTTTT
cdr3_aa: CASTLLFTGELFF

v_call: TRBV6-6
d_call: NA
clone_size: NA
j_call: TRBJ2-5
cdr3_nt: TGTGCCAGCAGTTACTCGAGGCAACAAGAGACCCAGTACTTC
cdr3_aa: CASSYSRQQETQYF

v_call: TRBV27
d_call: TRBD2
clone_size: NA
j_call: TRBJ2-5
cdr3_nt: TGTGCCAGCAGCTCACTAGCGGGAGGGTCGGGGGTATACTTC
cdr3_aa: CASSSLAGGSGVYF

v_call: TRBV28
d_call: TRBD1
clone_size: NA
j_call: TRBJ2-7
cdr3_nt: TGTGCCAGCAGCCAACAGGGGCGAGTCTCCTACGAGCAGTACTTC
cdr3_aa: CASSQQGRVSYEQYF

v_call: TRBV5-6
d_call: NA
clone_size: NA
j_call: TRBJ1-6
cdr3_nt: TGTGCCAGCAGCCGCATAGTAGACAGCAGAAATTCACCCCTCCACTTT
cdr3_aa: CASSRIVDSRNSPLHF

v_call: TRBV19
d_call: NA
clone_size: once
j_call: TRBJ1-4
cdr3_nt: TGTGCCAGTAGTATCACAGGGAGGGGGGAAAAACTGTTTTTT
cdr3_aa: CASSITGRGEKLFF

v_call: TRBV19
d_call: NA
clone_size: NA
j_call: TRBJ1-1
cdr3_nt: TGTGCCAGTAGTCCCCACCGGGGGAACACTGAAGCTTTCTTT
cdr3_aa: CASSPHRGNTEAFF

v_call: TRBV13
d_call: NA
clone_size: NA
j_call: TRBJ2-7
cdr3_nt: TGTGCCAGCACGGGCCAGGGGAACGAGCAGTACTTC
cdr3_aa: CASTGQGNEQYF

v_call: TRBV5-4
d_call: TRBD1
clone_size: NA
j_call: TRBJ2-7
cdr3_nt: TGTGCCAGCAGCATCTCACAAGACAGGGAAGAGCAGTACTTC
cdr3_aa: CASSISQDREEQYF

v_call: TRBV19
d_call: TRBD1
clone_size: NA
j_call: TRBJ2-3
cdr3_nt: TGTGCCAGTACCGTGACAGGGGGCATTGCAAAAGATACGCAGTATTTT
cdr3_aa: CASTVTGGIAKDTQYF

v_call: TRBV11-2
d_call: TRBD1
clone_size: NA
j_call: TRBJ2-7
cdr3_nt: TGTGCCAGCAGCTTTGAGGGGGCAGTCTACGAGCAGTACTTC
cdr3_aa: CASSFEGAVYEQYF

v_call: TRBV19
d_call: NA
clone_size: NA
j_call: TRBJ1-5
cdr3_nt: TGTGCCAGTAGGCATCGGGAAAATCAGCCCCAGCATTTT
cdr3_aa: CASRHRENQPQHF

v_call: TRBV7-9
d_call: NA
clone_size: NA
j_call: TRBJ2-5
cdr3_nt: TGTGCCAGCAGTAAACAGGGTCAAGAGACCCAGTACTTC
cdr3_aa: CASSKQGQETQYF

v_call: TRBV9
d_call: TRBD1
clone_size: NA
j_call: TRBJ2-7
cdr3_nt: TGTGCCAGCAGCGTAGGGACAGGGGATCAGCTCGAGCAGTACTTC
cdr3_aa: CASSVGTGDQLEQYF

v_call: TRBV4-1
d_call: NA
clone_size: NA
j_call: TRBJ1-1
cdr3_nt: TGCGCCAGCAGCAGTGGCACCCAGAACACTGAAGCTTTCTTT
cdr3_aa: CASSSGTQNTEAFF

v_call: TRBV5-4
d_call: NA
clone_size: NA
j_call: TRBJ2-7
cdr3_nt: TGTGCCAGCAGCTCTACCCAGGGTTCCTACGAGCAGTACTTC
cdr3_aa: CASSSTQGSYEQYF

v_call: TRBV18
d_call: TRBD1
clone_size: NA
j_call: TRBJ1-5
cdr3_nt: TGTGCCAGCTCCCTTTATGACAGGGAGGTAGGTCAGCCCCAGCATTTT
cdr3_aa: CASSLYDREVGQPQHF

v_call: TRBV25-1
d_call: TRBD1
clone_size: once
j_call: TRBJ2-7
cdr3_nt: TGTGCCAGCAGTGGGGGGATCCGGGACAGGGCTTACGAGCAGTACTTC
cdr3_aa: CASSGGIRDRAYEQYF

v_call: TRBV7-9
d_call: TRBD1
clone_size: NA
j_call: TRBJ1-1
cdr3_nt: TGTGCCAGCAGCTTAGTTAGGGGGACAGGGGAAGGGGCTGAAGCTTTCTTT
cdr3_aa: CASSLVRGTGEGAEAFF